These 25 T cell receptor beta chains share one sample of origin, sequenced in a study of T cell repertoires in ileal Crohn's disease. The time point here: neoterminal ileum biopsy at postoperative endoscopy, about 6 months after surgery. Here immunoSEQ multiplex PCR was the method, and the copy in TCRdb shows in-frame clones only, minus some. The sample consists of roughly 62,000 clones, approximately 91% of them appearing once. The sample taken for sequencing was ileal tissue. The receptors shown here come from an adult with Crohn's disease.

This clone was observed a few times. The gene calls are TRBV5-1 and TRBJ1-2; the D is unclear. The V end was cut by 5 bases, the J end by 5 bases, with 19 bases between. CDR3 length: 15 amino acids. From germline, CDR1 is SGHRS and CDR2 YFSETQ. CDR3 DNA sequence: TGCGCCAGCAGACCCTCTATCACAGACACGTATGGCTACACCTTC. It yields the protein CASRPSITDTYGYTF.

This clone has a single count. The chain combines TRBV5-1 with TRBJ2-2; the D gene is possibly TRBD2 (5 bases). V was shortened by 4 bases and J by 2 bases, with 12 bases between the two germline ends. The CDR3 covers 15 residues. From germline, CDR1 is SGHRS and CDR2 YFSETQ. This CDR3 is CASSLGSGNTGELFF. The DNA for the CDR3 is TGCGCCAGCAGCCTTGGCAGCGGCAACACCGGGGAGCTGTTTTTT.

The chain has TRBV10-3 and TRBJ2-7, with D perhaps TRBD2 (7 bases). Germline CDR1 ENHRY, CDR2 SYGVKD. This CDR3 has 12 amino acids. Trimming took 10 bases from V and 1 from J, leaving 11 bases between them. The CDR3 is CATGGLSYEQYV. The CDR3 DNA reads TGTGCCACGGGGGGCCTGTCCTACGAGCAGTACGTC.

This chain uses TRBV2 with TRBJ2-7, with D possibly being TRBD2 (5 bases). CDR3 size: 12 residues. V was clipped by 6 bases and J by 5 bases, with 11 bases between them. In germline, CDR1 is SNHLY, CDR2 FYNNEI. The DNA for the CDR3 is TGTGCCAGCAGCTGGACTGGGAACGAGCAGTACGTC. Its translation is CASSWTGNEQYV.

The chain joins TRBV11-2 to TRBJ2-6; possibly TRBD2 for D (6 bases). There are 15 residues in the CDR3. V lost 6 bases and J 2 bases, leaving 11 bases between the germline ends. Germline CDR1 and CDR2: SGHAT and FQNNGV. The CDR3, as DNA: TGTGCCAGCAGTGTAGGGGAGGCTGGGGCCAACGTCCTGACTTTC. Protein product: CASSVGEAGANVLTF.

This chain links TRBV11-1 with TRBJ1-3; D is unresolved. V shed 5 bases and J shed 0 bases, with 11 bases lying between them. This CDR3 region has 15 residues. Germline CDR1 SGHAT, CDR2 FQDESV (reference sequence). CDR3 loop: CASSPDYFSGNTIYF. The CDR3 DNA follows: TGTGCCAGCAGCCCGGACTACTTCTCTGGAAACACCATATATTTT. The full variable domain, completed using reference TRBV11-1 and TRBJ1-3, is EAEVAQSPRYKITEKSQAVAFWCDPISGHATLYWYRQILGQGPELLVQFQDESVVDDSQLPKDRFSAERLKGVDSTLKIQPAELGDSAMYLCASSPDYFSGNTIYFGEGSWLTVV.

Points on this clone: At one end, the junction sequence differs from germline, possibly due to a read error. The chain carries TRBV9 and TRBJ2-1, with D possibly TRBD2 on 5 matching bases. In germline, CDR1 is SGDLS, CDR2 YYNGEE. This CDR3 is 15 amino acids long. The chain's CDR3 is CASSARVGSNNDQFF. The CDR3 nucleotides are TGTGCCAGCAGCGCGAGGGTAGGTTCAAACAATGACCAGTTCTTC. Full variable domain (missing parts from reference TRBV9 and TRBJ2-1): DSGVTQTPKHLITATGQRVTLRCSPRSGDLSVYWYQQSLDQGLQFLIQYYNGEERAKGNILERFSAQQFPDLHSELNLSSLELGDSALYFCASSARVGSNNDQFFGPGTRLTVL.

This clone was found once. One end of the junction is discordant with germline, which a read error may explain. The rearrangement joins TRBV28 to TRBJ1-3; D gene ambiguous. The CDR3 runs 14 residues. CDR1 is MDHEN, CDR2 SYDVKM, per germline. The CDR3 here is CASILGLSGNTIYF. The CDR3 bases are TGTGCCAGCATTTTAGGGCTTTCAGGAAACACCATATATTTT.

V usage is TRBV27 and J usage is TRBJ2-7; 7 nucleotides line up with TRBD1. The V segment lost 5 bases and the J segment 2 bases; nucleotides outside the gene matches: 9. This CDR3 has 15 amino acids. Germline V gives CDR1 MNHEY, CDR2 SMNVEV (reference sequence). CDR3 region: CASSKIGQGAYEQYV. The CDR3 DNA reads TGTGCCAGCAGTAAAATAGGGCAGGGGGCCTACGAGCAGTACGTC.

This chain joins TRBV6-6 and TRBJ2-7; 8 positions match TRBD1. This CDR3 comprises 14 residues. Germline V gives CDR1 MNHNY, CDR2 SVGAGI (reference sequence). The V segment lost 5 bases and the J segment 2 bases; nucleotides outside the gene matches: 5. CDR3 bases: TGTGCCAGCAGTCGACAGACAGGGGCCTACGAGCAGTACGTC. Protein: CASSRQTGAYEQYV.

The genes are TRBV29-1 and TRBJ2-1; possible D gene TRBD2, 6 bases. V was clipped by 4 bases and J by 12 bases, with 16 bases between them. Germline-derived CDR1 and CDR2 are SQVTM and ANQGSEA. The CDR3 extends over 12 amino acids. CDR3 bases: TGCAGCGTTGTTGGTGAACCGGAGGGGCAGTTCTTC. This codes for CSVVGEPEGQFF.

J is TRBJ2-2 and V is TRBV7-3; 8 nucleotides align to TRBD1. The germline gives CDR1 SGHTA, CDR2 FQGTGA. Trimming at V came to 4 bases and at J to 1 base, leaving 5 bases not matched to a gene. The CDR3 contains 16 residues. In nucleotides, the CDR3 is TGTGCCAGCAGCTCCGACAGGGGACGGAACACCGGGGAGCTGTTTTTT. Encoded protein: CASSSDRGRNTGELFF.

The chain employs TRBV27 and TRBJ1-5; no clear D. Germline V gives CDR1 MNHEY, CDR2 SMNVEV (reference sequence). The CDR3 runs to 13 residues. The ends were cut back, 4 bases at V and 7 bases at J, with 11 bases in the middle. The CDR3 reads CASSYGLSQPQHF. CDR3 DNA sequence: TGTGCCAGCAGTTACGGGTTGTCACAGCCCCAGCATTTT.

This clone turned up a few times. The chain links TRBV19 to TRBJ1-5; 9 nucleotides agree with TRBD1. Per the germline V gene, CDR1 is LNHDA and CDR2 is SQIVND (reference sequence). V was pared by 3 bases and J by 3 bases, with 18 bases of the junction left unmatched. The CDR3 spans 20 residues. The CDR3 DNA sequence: TGTGCCAGTAGTATTTATAGTCTCCGGGGACAGGGTGGGTTCAATCAGCCCCAGCATTTT. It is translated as CASSIYSLRGQGGFNQPQHF.

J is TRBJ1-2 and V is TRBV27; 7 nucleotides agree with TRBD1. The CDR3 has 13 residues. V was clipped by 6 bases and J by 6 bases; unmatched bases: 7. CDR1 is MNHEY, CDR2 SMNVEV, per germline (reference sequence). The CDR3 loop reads CASRNYDRDGYTF. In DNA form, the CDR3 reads TGTGCCAGCAGAAATTATGACAGGGATGGCTACACCTTC.

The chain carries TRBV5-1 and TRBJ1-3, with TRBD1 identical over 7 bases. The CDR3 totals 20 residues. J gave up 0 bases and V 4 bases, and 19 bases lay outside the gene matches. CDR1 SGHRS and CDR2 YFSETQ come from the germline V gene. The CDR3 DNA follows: TGCGCCAGCAGCCTGGGGCCTCAGGGGGTCGGAGGGAACTCTGGAAACACCATATATTTT. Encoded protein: CASSLGPQGVGGNSGNTIYF. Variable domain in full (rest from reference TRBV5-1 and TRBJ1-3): KAGVTQTPRYLIKTRGQQVTLSCSPISGHRSVSWYQQTPGQGLQFLFEYFSETQRNKGNFPGRFSGRQFSNSRSEMNVSTLELGDSALYLCASSLGPQGVGGNSGNTIYFGEGSWLTVV.

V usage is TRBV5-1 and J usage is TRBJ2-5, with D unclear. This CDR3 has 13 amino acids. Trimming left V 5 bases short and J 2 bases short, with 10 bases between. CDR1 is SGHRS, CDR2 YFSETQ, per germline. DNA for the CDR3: TGCGCCAGCAGTTTAGGCAGGCAAGAGACCCAGTACTTC. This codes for CASSLGRQETQYF.

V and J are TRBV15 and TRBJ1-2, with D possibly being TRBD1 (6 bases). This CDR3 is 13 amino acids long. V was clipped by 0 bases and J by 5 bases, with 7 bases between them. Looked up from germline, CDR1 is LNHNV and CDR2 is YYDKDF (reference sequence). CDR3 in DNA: TGTGCCACCAGCAGAGATACAGGGTATGGCTACACCTTC. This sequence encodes CATSRDTGYGYTF.

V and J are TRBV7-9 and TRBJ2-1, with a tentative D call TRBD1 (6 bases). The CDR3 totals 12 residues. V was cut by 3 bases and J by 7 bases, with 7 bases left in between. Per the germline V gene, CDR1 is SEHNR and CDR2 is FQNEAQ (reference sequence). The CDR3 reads CASSFTGNEQFF. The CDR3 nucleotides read TGTGCCAGCAGCTTTACAGGGAATGAGCAGTTCTTC.

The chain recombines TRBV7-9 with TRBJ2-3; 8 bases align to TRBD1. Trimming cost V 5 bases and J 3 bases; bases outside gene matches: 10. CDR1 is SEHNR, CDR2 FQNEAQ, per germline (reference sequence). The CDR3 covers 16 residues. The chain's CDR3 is CASSIRQGQRTDTQYF. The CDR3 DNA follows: TGTGCCAGCAGCATTAGACAGGGGCAGAGAACAGATACGCAGTATTTT. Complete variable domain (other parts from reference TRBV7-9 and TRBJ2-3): DTGVSQNPRHKITKRGQNVTFRCDPISEHNRLYWYRQTLGQGPEFLTYFQNEAQLEKSRLLSDRFSAERPKGSFSTLEIQRTEQGDSAMYLCASSIRQGQRTDTQYFGPGTRLTVL.

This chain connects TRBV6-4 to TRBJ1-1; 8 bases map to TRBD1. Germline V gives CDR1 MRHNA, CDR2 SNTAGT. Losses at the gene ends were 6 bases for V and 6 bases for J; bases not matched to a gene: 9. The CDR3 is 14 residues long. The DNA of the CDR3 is TGTGCCAGCAGAGTGACAGGGGATTTCGCTGAAGCTTTCTTT. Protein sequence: CASRVTGDFAEAFF.

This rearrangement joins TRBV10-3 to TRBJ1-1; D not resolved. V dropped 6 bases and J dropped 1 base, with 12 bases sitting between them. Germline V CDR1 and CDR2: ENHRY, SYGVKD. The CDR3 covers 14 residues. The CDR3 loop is CAIRETRTNTEAFF. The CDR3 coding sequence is TGTGCCATCAGGGAGACAAGAACGAACACTGAAGCTTTCTTT.

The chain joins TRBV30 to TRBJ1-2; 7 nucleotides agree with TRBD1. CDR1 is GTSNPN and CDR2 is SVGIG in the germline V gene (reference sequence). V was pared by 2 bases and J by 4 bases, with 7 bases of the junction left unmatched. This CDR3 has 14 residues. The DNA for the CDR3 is TGTGCCTGGAGTCTAAGGGGACAGATCTATGGCTACACCTTC. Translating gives CAWSLRGQIYGYTF.

Here the CDR3 DNA reads TGTGCCGCCCGACAGGGACTTTCCTACAATGAGCAGTTCTTC. Translating gives CAARQGLSYNEQFF. The chain uses TRBV27 and TRBJ2-1, with a possible D match to TRBD1 (7 bases). The V end was cut by 11 bases, the J end by 1 base, with 15 bases between. Germline values: CDR1 MNHEY, CDR2 SMNVEV (reference sequence). This CDR3 spans 14 amino acids.

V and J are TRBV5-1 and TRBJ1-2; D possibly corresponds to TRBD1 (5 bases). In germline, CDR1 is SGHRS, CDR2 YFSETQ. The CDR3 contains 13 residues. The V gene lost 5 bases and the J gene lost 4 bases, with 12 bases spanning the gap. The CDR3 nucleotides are TGCGCCAGCAGTTTAGACAGCTCCTATGGCTACACCTTC. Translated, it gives CASSLDSSYGYTF.